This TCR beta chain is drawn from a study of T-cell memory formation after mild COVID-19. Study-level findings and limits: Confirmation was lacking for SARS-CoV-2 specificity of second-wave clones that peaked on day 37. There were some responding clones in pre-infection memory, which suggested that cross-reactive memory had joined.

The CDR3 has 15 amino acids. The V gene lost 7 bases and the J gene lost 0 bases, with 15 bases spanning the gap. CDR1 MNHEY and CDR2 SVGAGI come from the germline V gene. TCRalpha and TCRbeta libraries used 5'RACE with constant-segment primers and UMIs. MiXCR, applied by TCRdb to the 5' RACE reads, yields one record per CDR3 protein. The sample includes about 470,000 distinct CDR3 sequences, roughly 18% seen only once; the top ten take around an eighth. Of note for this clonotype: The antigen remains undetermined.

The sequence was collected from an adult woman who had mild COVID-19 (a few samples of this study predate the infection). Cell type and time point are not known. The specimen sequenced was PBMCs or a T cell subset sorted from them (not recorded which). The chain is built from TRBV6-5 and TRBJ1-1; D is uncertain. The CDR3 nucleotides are TGTGCCAGCACCCCACGGGGTGGGATGAACACTGAAGCTTTCTTT. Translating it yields CASTPRGGMNTEAFF.